This passage covers 29 T cell receptor beta chains from one sample sequenced in a study of tumor-infiltrating lymphocytes in localized non-small cell lung cancer. This table comes from immunoSEQ multiplex PCR, and its TCRdb copy is limited to in-frame clones, with some not included. The sample consists of around 10,000 clones, roughly 60% of them appearing once. Source material: lung tumor tissue. The origin of the receptors is a human donor with non-small cell lung cancer.

The chain carries TRBV5-5 and TRBJ2-5; D tentatively fits TRBD1 or TRBD2 (5 bases each). Germline V gene data show CDR1 as SGHKS and CDR2 as YYEKEE (reference sequence). The V end lost 5 bases, the J end lost 0 bases, and 11 bases lay between the germline ends. The CDR3 consists of 14 residues. The CDR3 loop is CASSTGANQETQYF. In nucleotides, the CDR3 is TGTGCCAGCAGTACCGGGGCTAACCAAGAGACCCAGTACTTC.

The V and J genes are TRBV19 and TRBJ2-7; 8 bases agree with TRBD2. The CDR3 spans 15 residues. The junction had 7 bases not matched to a gene; V was cut back by 3 bases and J by 3 bases. The germline gives CDR1 LNHDA, CDR2 SQIVND (reference sequence). This CDR3 reads CASSMLAGTIYEQYF. The CDR3 nucleotides are TGTGCCAGTAGTATGCTAGCGGGCACCATCTACGAGCAGTACTTC. The variable domain in full, with the rest retrieved from reference TRBV19 and TRBJ2-7, is DGGITQSPKYLFRKEGQNVTLSCEQNLNHDAMYWYRQDPGQGLRLIYYSQIVNDFQKGDIAEGYSVSREKKESFPLTVTSAQKNPTAFYLCASSMLAGTIYEQYFGPGTRLTVT.

The chain is built from TRBV11-2 and TRBJ1-2; D is unresolved. This CDR3 region has 12 residues. V was cut by 1 base and J by 6 bases, with 6 bases left in between. Germline-derived CDR1 and CDR2 are SGHAT and FQNNGV. The CDR3: CASSLGGNGYTF. The CDR3 nucleotides are TGTGCCAGCAGCTTAGGTGGTAATGGCTACACCTTC.

The rearrangement uses TRBV18 and TRBJ1-3, with 7 nucleotides matching TRBD1. Germline assignment: CDR1 KGHSH and CDR2 LQKENI. The CDR3 totals 17 residues. Unmatched junction bases numbered 10, after V lost 5 bases and J lost 0 bases. As DNA, the CDR3 is TGTGCCAGCTCAGCCACCGGGGACAGCAACTCTGGAAACACCATATATTTT. Translation: CASSATGDSNSGNTIYF.

CDR3 sequence reads: CASSFGQGPYNEQFF. The CDR3 DNA sequence: TGCGCCAGCAGCTTCGGACAGGGGCCCTACAATGAGCAGTTCTTC. The chain recombines TRBV5-1 with TRBJ2-1; 9 nucleotides line up with TRBD1. Trimming removed 2 bases from V and 2 bases from J; junction bases left unmatched: 2. CDR1 is SGHRS, CDR2 YFSETQ, per germline. CDR3 length: 15 residues.

This clone came up once. The J gene is TRBJ1-2, the V gene TRBV5-1, with D unclear. Trimming shortened V by 4 bases and J by 7 bases, and 14 bases separated the two germline ends. This CDR3 has 13 amino acids. The germline CDR1 and CDR2 sequences are SGHRS and YFSETQ. CDR3 DNA: TGCGCCAGCAGCCCTCGAAAGGGTAGTGGCTACACCTTC. Amino acid sequence: CASSPRKGSGYTF.

The J gene is TRBJ1-2, the V gene TRBV5-3; possibly TRBD1 for D (5 bases). TRBV5-3 is assigned to the ORF class and has an uncertain function. V was trimmed by 5 bases and J by 8 bases, leaving 19 bases between them. CDR3 length equals 14 residues. CDR3 protein: CARRGQGPSRGYTF. The DNA for the CDR3 is TGTGCCAGAAGGGGGCAGGGTCCGAGCCGGGGCTACACCTTC.

The chain carries TRBV9 and TRBJ1-1; D remains ambiguous. This CDR3 spans 15 amino acids. From germline, CDR1 is SGDLS and CDR2 YYNGEE. V was pared by 2 bases and J by 1 base, with 12 bases between. In DNA form, the CDR3 reads TGTGCCAGCAGCGTCGAGCCAGATTCGAACACTGAAGCTTTCTTT. Translating it yields CASSVEPDSNTEAFF. The full variable domain, with the rest looked up from reference TRBV9 and TRBJ1-1, is DSGVTQTPKHLITATGQRVTLRCSPRSGDLSVYWYQQSLDQGLQFLIQYYNGEERAKGNILERFSAQQFPDLHSELNLSSLELGDSALYFCASSVEPDSNTEAFFGQGTRLTVV.

A word on this clone: Compared with germline, one end of the junction differs, possibly owing to a read error. This rearrangement joins TRBV29-1 to TRBJ2-5; D is ambiguous. The germline gives CDR1 SQVTM, CDR2 ANQGSEA. CDR3 length equals 14 residues. CDR3 residues: CSVVFRRVQEAQYF. CDR3 sequence (DNA): TGCAGCGTTGTTTTTCGGAGAGTCCAAGAGGCCCAGTACTTC.

This clone was seen a handful of times. The chain uses TRBV7-9 and TRBJ1-6; maybe TRBD1 (6 bases). Germline CDR1 is SEHNR and CDR2 is FQNEAQ (reference sequence). Trimming removed 5 bases from V and 6 bases from J, with 8 bases in between. CDR3 length: 13 residues. The CDR3 DNA reads TGTGCCAGCAGCCTGGACAGTAATTCACCCCTCCACTTT. Translated: CASSLDSNSPLHF. Complete variable domain (other parts from reference TRBV7-9 and TRBJ1-6): DTGVSQNPRHKITKRGQNVTFRCDPISEHNRLYWYRQTLGQGPEFLTYFQNEAQLEKSRLLSDRFSAERPKGSFSTLEIQRTEQGDSAMYLCASSLDSNSPLHFGNGTRLTVT.

This clone is medium-sized by share. The chain combines TRBV10-3 with TRBJ1-4; D is unresolved. The CDR3 is made up of 15 amino acids. The V gene lost 0 bases and the J gene lost 8 bases, with 13 bases spanning the gap. Looked up from germline, CDR1 is ENHRY and CDR2 is SYGVKD. CDR3 residues: CAISESGSLGEKLFF. CDR3 in DNA: TGTGCCATCAGTGAGTCGGGGTCGCTGGGGGAAAAACTGTTTTTT.

The genes are TRBV14 and TRBJ2-5; 9 bases match TRBD1. The CDR3 has 13 residues. Germline-derived CDR1 and CDR2 are SGHDN and FVKESK. Germline trimming cut 6 bases from V and 4 bases from J; bases unmatched to any gene: 3. The CDR3 DNA is TGTGCCAGCAGACTACAGGGGGCAGAGACCCAGTACTTC. Translating gives CASRLQGAETQYF.

The CDR3 loop reads CSIAGTSGRAVAYNEQFF. As DNA, the CDR3 is TGCAGCATTGCGGGGACTAGCGGGAGGGCCGTCGCCTACAATGAGCAGTTCTTC. This chain connects TRBV29-1 to TRBJ2-1; 16 positions match TRBD2. Germline lookup yields CDR1 SQVTM and CDR2 ANQGSEA. The CDR3 length is 18 residues. V lost 8 bases and J lost 2; bases outside the gene matches: 12.

The V gene is TRBV5-1, the J gene TRBJ1-2, with a possible D match to TRBD1 (5 bases). The germline V and J ends were trimmed by 0 bases and 4 bases, with 10 bases remaining between them. Germline V lookup: CDR1 SGHRS, CDR2 YFSETQ. The CDR3 runs 14 residues. CDR3: CASSLVGEGYGYTF. DNA of the CDR3: TGCGCCAGCAGCTTGGTAGGGGAGGGCTATGGCTACACCTTC.

The V gene is TRBV7-2, the J gene TRBJ2-7, with D unresolved. V lost 4 bases and J lost 4, with 5 bases in between. From germline, CDR1 is SGHTA and CDR2 FQGNSA. CDR3 length: 11 residues. CDR3: CASSSQYEQYF. The CDR3 bases are TGTGCCAGCAGCTCCCAGTACGAGCAGTACTTC. The full variable domain, in which reference TRBV7-2 and TRBJ2-7 provide the parts outside the CDR3, is GAGVSQSPSNKVTEKGKDVELRCDPISGHTALYWYRQSLGQGLEFLIYFQGNSAPDKSGLPSDRFSAERTGGSVSTLTIQRTQQEDSAVYLCASSSQYEQYFGPGTRLTVT.

The rearrangement uses TRBV10-1 and TRBJ2-5, with a weak D call TRBD2 (6 bases). Trimming cost V 7 bases and J 5 bases, with 20 bases left between them. CDR1 WNHNN and CDR2 SYGVQD come from the germline V gene (reference sequence). The CDR3 covers 15 residues. The CDR3: CASTPRGSSSETQYF. CDR3 coding DNA: TGCGCCAGCACCCCACGGGGGAGTTCTTCGGAGACCCAGTACTTC.

This clone is termed medium-sized. The rearrangement joins TRBV18 to TRBJ1-3; 8 bases match TRBD1. V lost 3 bases to trimming and J lost 0 bases; unmatched junction nucleotides: 1. This CDR3 has 15 residues. The germline CDR1 and CDR2 sequences are KGHSH and LQKENI. The CDR3: CASSPGQGSGNTIYF. The CDR3 bases are TGTGCCAGCTCACCCGGACAGGGCTCTGGAAACACCATATATTTT.

This CDR3 reads CASSFGTGGRAGELFF. The CDR3 nucleotides read TGCGCCAGCAGCTTTGGGACAGGGGGCAGAGCCGGGGAGCTGTTTTTT. The chain recombines TRBV5-1 with TRBJ2-2; 12 nucleotides line up with TRBD1. Germline loops: CDR1 SGHRS, CDR2 YFSETQ. This CDR3 is 16 amino acids long. J lost 6 bases, V lost 2 bases, and 5 bases had no gene match.

The chain uses TRBV5-4 and TRBJ2-7; D is undetermined. Germline-derived CDR1 and CDR2 are SGHNT and YYREEE (reference sequence). This CDR3 spans 14 amino acids. V gave up 0 bases and J gave up 3 bases, with 10 bases separating them. CDR3 DNA sequence: TGTGCCAGCAGCTTGGTGGGCGACCTCTACGAGCAGTACTTC. It specifies CASSLVGDLYEQYF.

The CDR3 sequence is CASSFQGTTNEKLFF. As DNA, the CDR3 is TGTGCCAGCAGCTTTCAGGGAACAACTAATGAAAAACTGTTTTTT. This chain links TRBV7-2 with TRBJ1-4, with D perhaps matching TRBD1 (5 bases). Germline V gives CDR1 SGHTA, CDR2 FQGNSA. V lost 3 bases and J lost 0, with 8 bases in between. The CDR3 totals 15 residues.

The chain joins TRBV11-2 to TRBJ2-5, with D perhaps TRBD2 (5 bases). V dropped 1 base and J dropped 5 bases, with 11 bases sitting between them. CDR1 and CDR2 from the germline V gene are SGHAT and FQNNGV. CDR3 length: 14 amino acids. In DNA, the CDR3 is TGTGCCAGCAGCTTAGGTGGAGCGGCGGAGACCCAGTACTTC. Translated: CASSLGGAAETQYF.

The chain has TRBV7-9 and TRBJ2-7; TRBD2 aligns across 10 bases. With 7 bases clipped from V and 2 bases from J, the junction kept 11 bases outside the gene matches. Germline V gene lookup returns CDR1 SEHNR and CDR2 FQNEAQ (reference sequence). This CDR3 contains 16 residues. CDR3 region: CASTPGLADIPYEQYF. Here the CDR3 DNA reads TGTGCCAGCACCCCCGGACTAGCGGACATACCCTACGAGCAGTACTTC. Full variable domain (remainder filled in from reference TRBV7-9 and TRBJ2-7): DTGVSQNPRHKITKRGQNVTFRCDPISEHNRLYWYRQTLGQGPEFLTYFQNEAQLEKSRLLSDRFSAERPKGSFSTLEIQRTEQGDSAMYLCASTPGLADIPYEQYFGPGTRLTVT.

This chain joins TRBV7-2 and TRBJ2-7; D remains ambiguous. V was trimmed by 2 bases and J by 2 bases, leaving 10 bases between them. The CDR3 runs 14 residues. Germline loops: CDR1 SGHTA, CDR2 FQGNSA. CDR3 region: CTSSLFAATYEQYF. DNA of the CDR3: TGTACCAGCAGCTTATTTGCAGCGACCTACGAGCAGTACTTC.

The chain employs TRBV5-4 and TRBJ2-7; tentatively, D is TRBD2 (6 bases). Looked up from germline, CDR1 is SGHNT and CDR2 is YYREEE (reference sequence). With 2 bases removed from V and 3 bases from J, the gap between germline ends came to 15 bases. This CDR3 is built from 15 residues. CDR3 sequence reads: CASSFDSTSFYEQYF. The CDR3 DNA is TGTGCCAGCAGCTTTGATTCGACTAGTTTCTACGAGCAGTACTTC.

Only a few counts were recorded for this clone. The rearrangement joins TRBV12-5 to TRBJ2-2; perhaps TRBD2 as D (6 bases). This CDR3 has 16 residues. Germline CDR1 LGHNT, CDR2 FRNRAP. V was cut by 6 bases and J by 4 bases, with 18 bases left in between. CDR3 DNA sequence: TGTGCTAGTGGCCAGCGATCCGGGGGACGCACCGGGGAGCTGTTTTTT. This encodes CASGQRSGGRTGELFF.

V usage is TRBV7-2 and J usage is TRBJ2-1; D not certain. The CDR3 sequence is 14 residues long. Germline lookup yields CDR1 SGHTA and CDR2 FQGNSA. V gave up 5 bases and J gave up 6 bases, with 14 bases separating them. CDR3 sequence (DNA): TGTGCCAGCAGCCGCGGACGAAATATCAATGAGCAGTTCTTC. Translated: CASSRGRNINEQFF.

The gene calls are TRBV4-1 and TRBJ2-5; 10 bases line up with TRBD1. J lost 3 bases, V lost 5 bases, and 6 bases had no gene match. The CDR3 is 15 amino acids. Germline CDR1 and CDR2: MGHRA and YSYEKL. Here the CDR3 DNA reads TGCGCCAGCAGCGGGGACAGGGGCGGAGAAGAGACCCAGTACTTC. This encodes CASSGDRGGEETQYF.

The rearrangement links TRBV5-6 to TRBJ1-1; D call uncertain. V was pared by 1 base and J by 10 bases, with 17 bases between. In germline, CDR1 is SGHDT, CDR2 YYEEEE. There are 14 residues in the CDR3. CDR3 in amino acids: CASSLSAIPWRAFF. The CDR3 region has the DNA TGTGCCAGCAGCTTGTCGGCGATTCCGTGGCGAGCTTTCTTT.

The rearrangement joins TRBV7-2 to TRBJ2-1; D unclear. Germline-derived CDR1 and CDR2 are SGHTA and FQGNSA. CDR3 length equals 11 residues. The V end was cut by 5 bases, the J end by 8 bases, with 7 bases between. As DNA, the CDR3 is TGTGCCAGCAGCCTTTTGCATGAGCAGTTCTTC. Amino acids: CASSLLHEQFF.